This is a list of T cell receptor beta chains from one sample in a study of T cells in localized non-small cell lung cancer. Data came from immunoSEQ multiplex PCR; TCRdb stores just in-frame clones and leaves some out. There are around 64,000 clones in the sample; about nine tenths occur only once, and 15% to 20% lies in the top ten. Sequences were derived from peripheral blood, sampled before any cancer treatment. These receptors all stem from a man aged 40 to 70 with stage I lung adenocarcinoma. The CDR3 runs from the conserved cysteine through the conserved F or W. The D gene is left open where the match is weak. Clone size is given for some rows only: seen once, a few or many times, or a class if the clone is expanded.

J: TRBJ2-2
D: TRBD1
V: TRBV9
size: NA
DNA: TGTGCCAGCAGCGTAGGTCCGGGGCAGGGGGCTACCGGGGAGCTGTTTTTT
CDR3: CASSVGPGQGATGELFF

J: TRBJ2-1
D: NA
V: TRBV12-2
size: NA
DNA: TGTGCAAGACGGGACTCCCCTTACAATGAGCAGTTCTTC
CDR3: CARRDSPYNEQFF

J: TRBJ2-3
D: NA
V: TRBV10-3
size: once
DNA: TGTGCCATCAGTGATGCGGCGGGGAGGGATACGCAGTATTTT
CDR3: CAISDAAGRDTQYF

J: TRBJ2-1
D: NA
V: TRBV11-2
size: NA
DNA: TGTGCCAGCAACCCGAGGGAAAACTGGGATGAGCAGTTCTTC
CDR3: CASNPRENWDEQFF

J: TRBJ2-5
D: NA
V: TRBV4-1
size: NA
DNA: TGCGCCAGCAGCCAAGAGGTTGTTGGGGCCCAGTACTTC
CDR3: CASSQEVVGAQYF

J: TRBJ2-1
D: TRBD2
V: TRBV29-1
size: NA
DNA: TGCAGCGTTGAAGGCCCTAGCGGTTCTGCGGGATTCGATGAGCAGTTCTTC
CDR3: CSVEGPSGSAGFDEQFF

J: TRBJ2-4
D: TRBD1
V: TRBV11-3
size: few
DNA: TGTGCCAGCGCTGGTAGGGACAGGGGGGAATTAGCCAAAAACATTCAGTACTTC
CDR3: CASAGRDRGELAKNIQYF

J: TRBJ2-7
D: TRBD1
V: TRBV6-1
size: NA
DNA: TGTGCCAGCAGTTGGGACAGGAGCTCCTACGAGCAGTACTTC
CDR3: CASSWDRSSYEQYF

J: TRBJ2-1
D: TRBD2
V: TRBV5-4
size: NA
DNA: TGTGCCAGCAGGGGGCTAGCGGGAGCGTCCTACAATGAGCAGTTCTTC
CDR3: CASRGLAGASYNEQFF

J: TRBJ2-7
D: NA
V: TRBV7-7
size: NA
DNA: TGTGCTAGCAGCTCTATAGTTGGGCAGTCCCAGTACTTC
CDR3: CASSSIVGQSQYF

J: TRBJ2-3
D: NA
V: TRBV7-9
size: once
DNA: TGTGCCAGCAGTATAAGTCTCGGGACCGATACGCAGTATTTT
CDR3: CASSISLGTDTQYF

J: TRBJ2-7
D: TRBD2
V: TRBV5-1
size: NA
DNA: TGCGCCAGCAGCTCAAGACTAGCGGGGGGATCCTACGAGCAGTACTTC
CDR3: CASSSRLAGGSYEQYF

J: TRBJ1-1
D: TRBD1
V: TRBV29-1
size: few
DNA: TGCAGCGTTCTTGTAGGGGGCAGGGCGGGTAGGGCTTTCTTT
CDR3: CSVLVGGRAGRAFF

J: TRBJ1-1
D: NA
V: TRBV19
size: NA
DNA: TGTGCCAGTACCCCAGGGAGGCAGGCGAACACTGAAGCTTTCTTT
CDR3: CASTPGRQANTEAFF

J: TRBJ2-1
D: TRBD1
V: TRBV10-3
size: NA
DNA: TGTGCCATCAGCACAATGACAGGGAATGAGCAGTTCTTC
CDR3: CAISTMTGNEQFF

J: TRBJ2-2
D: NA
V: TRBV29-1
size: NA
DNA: TGCAGCGTTGCAAGGCAGAACACCGGGGAGCTGTTTTTT
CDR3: CSVARQNTGELFF

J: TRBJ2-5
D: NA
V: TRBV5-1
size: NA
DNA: TGCGCCAGCAGCGCCCAGGACGCTAGGAGGGAGACCCAGTACTTC
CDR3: CASSAQDARRETQYF

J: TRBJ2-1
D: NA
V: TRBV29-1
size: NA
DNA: TGCAGCGTTGAACAGCGGCCATACCATTATGAGCAGTTCTTC
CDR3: CSVEQRPYHYEQFF

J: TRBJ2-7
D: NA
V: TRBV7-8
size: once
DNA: TGTGCCAGCAGCTTACAAGGGGGATCCTACGAGCAGTACTTC
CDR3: CASSLQGGSYEQYF

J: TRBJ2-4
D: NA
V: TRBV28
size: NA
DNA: TGTGCCAGCAGTCTGCCGGACAGCCGGACGGTAGCCAAAAACATTCAGTACTTC
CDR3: CASSLPDSRTVAKNIQYF

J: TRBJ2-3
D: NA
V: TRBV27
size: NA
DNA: TGTGCCAGCAGCCGAACTGGCGTAAGGACGCAGTATTTT
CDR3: CASSRTGVRTQYF

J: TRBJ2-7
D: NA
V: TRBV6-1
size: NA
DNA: TGTGCCAGCAGTGAAGCGGAAACAGCCTACGAGCAGTACTTC
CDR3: CASSEAETAYEQYF

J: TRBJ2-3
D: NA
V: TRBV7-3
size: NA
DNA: TGTGCCAGCAGCTCCGGAGGGACTTCTAATACGCAGTATTTT
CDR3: CASSSGGTSNTQYF

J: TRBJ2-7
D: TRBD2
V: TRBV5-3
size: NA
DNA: TGTGCCAGACGAACCCAACTAGCGGTGTACGAGCAGTACTTC
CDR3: CARRTQLAVYEQYF

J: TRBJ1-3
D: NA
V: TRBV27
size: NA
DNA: TGTGCCAGCAGTCGAACCCGGGATTCATATTTT
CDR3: CASSRTRDSYF

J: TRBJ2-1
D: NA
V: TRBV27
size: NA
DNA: TGTGCCAGCAGGGGATCGTCCTTGCCGGGGAATGAGCAGTTCTTC
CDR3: CASRGSSLPGNEQFF

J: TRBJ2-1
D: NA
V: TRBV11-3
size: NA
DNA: TGTGCCAGCAGCTTAGATCCTGAGGAGGATGAGCAGTTCTTC
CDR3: CASSLDPEEDEQFF

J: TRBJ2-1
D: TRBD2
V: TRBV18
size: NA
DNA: TGTGCCAGCTCACCACGTAATCGGGGGGGCTCCTACAATGAGCAGTTCTTC
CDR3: CASSPRNRGGSYNEQFF

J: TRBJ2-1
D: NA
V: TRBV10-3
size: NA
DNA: TGTGCCTCGACCGGGACAAAATACAATGAGCAGTTCTTC
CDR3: CASTGTKYNEQFF

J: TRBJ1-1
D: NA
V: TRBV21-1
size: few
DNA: TGTGCCAGCAGCAAAGTAGGGGAAAAAATGAAGAACACTGAAGCTTTCTTT
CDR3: CASSKVGEKMKNTEAFF

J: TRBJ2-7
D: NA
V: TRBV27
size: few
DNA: TGTGCCAGCAGTTTATGGGGCCCCTACGAGCAGTACTTC
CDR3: CASSLWGPYEQYF

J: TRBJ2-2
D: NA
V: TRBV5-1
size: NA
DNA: TGCGCCAGCAGAGATACGAGCGGATGGGGCGGGGAGCTGTTTTTT
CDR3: CASRDTSGWGGELFF

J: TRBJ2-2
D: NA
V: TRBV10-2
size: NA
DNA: TGCGCCAGCAGGGACGGGTCTCACCCAAACACCGGGGAGCTGTTTTTT
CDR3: CASRDGSHPNTGELFF

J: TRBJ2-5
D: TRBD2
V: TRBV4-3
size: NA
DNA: TGCGCCAGCAGCCGAAACCGGGACGGGGGGAGAGAGACCCAGTACTTC
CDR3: CASSRNRDGGRETQYF

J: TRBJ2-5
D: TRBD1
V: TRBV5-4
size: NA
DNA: TGTGCCAGCAGCTTGGCCTTACAGGGGTACCAAGAGACCCAGTACTTC
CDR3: CASSLALQGYQETQYF

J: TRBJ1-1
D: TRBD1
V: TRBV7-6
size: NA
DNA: TGTGCCAGCAGCCCGAGGACAGGCGGTATGAACACTGAAGCTTTCTTT
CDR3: CASSPRTGGMNTEAFF

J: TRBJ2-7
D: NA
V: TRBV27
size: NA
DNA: TGTGCCAGCAGTTCCCCGGAGGGCTACCAGGACGAGCAGTACTTC
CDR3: CASSSPEGYQDEQYF